These T cell receptor beta chains were read from a single sample in a study of cytomegalovirus exposure and HLA in healthy donors. The method was immunoSEQ multiplex PCR; TCRdb's version includes in-frame clones alone and lacks a portion of them. The sample includes about 180,000 clones, more than 75% of them seen just once. Sequenced: PBMCs. The receptors here all came from a woman in her twenties or thirties in good health and CMV-seropositive. The CDR3 runs from the conserved cysteine through the conserved F or W. Fields, in order: clone size, V gene, D gene, J gene, CDR3 protein, CDR3 DNA. The D gene is left open where the match is weak. For some rows the clone size is stated as once, few or many, or as a class when expanded; others skip it.

clone size: few; V gene: TRBV19; D gene: TRBD1; J gene: TRBJ1-1; CDR3 protein: CASSLRQGALNPEAFF; CDR3 DNA: TGTGCCAGTAGTCTAAGACAGGGGGCACTAAACCCTGAAGCTTTCTTT
clone size: .; V gene: TRBV2; D gene: TRBD1; J gene: TRBJ1-2; CDR3 protein: CASSSRGAGRGEGYTF; CDR3 DNA: TGTGCCAGCAGTTCCAGGGGGGCGGGAAGGGGTGAGGGCTACACCTTC
clone size: .; V gene: TRBV7-2; D gene: .; J gene: TRBJ1-5; CDR3 protein: CASSPQRDQPQHF; CDR3 DNA: TGTGCCAGCAGCCCACAGAGGGATCAGCCCCAGCATTTT
clone size: .; V gene: TRBV28; D gene: TRBD1; J gene: TRBJ2-7; CDR3 protein: CASSPRAGTGRYEQYF; CDR3 DNA: TGTGCCAGCAGCCCAAGGGCCGGGACAGGGAGGTACGAGCAGTACTTC
clone size: .; V gene: TRBV19; D gene: .; J gene: TRBJ1-5; CDR3 protein: CALRRGPAAQPQHF; CDR3 DNA: TGTGCCCTCCGGCGGGGGCCGGCGGCGCAGCCCCAGCATTTT
clone size: .; V gene: TRBV9; D gene: TRBD2; J gene: TRBJ2-5; CDR3 protein: CASSVGVAGAVLGTQYF; CDR3 DNA: TGTGCCAGCAGCGTAGGAGTAGCGGGGGCCGTACTGGGGACCCAGTACTTC
clone size: once; V gene: TRBV5-1; D gene: TRBD1; J gene: TRBJ1-2; CDR3 protein: CASSPGGQGERRESGYTF; CDR3 DNA: TGCGCCAGCAGCCCGGGAGGACAGGGGGAGAGGCGGGAGAGTGGCTACACCTTC
clone size: once; V gene: TRBV19; D gene: .; J gene: TRBJ2-1; CDR3 protein: CASSRAGYNEQFF; CDR3 DNA: TGTGCCAGTAGTAGGGCAGGTTACAATGAGCAGTTCTTC
clone size: few; V gene: TRBV7-9; D gene: .; J gene: TRBJ1-4; CDR3 protein: CASSSALYENEKLFF; CDR3 DNA: TGTGCCAGCAGCTCAGCCCTGTATGAGAATGAAAAACTGTTTTTT
clone size: .; V gene: TRBV28; D gene: TRBD1; J gene: TRBJ1-4; CDR3 protein: CASTSPGTGGEKLFF; CDR3 DNA: TGTGCCAGCACTTCACCTGGGACAGGCGGTGAAAAACTGTTTTTT
clone size: .; V gene: TRBV7-2; D gene: .; J gene: TRBJ1-3; CDR3 protein: CASSPSGKPSGNTIYF; CDR3 DNA: TGTGCCAGCAGCCCCTCGGGGAAACCGTCTGGAAACACCATATATTTT
clone size: once; V gene: TRBV28; D gene: .; J gene: TRBJ1-6; CDR3 protein: CASSPRARRGSPLHF; CDR3 DNA: TGTGCCAGCAGTCCACGAGCGAGGAGGGGATCACCCCTCCACTTT
clone size: .; V gene: TRBV4-2; D gene: TRBD1; J gene: TRBJ1-5; CDR3 protein: CASSQDRDRGDQPQHF; CDR3 DNA: TGTGCCAGCAGCCAAGATCGGGACAGGGGTGATCAGCCCCAGCATTTT
clone size: .; V gene: TRBV2; D gene: .; J gene: TRBJ2-7; CDR3 protein: CASVASWMDSSREQYF; CDR3 DNA: TGTGCCAGCGTGGCTTCGTGGATGGACTCCTCTAGGGAGCAGTACTTC
clone size: .; V gene: TRBV6-6; D gene: TRBD2; J gene: TRBJ2-1; CDR3 protein: CASSSGTSGYNEQFF; CDR3 DNA: TGTGCCAGCAGTTCCGGGACTAGCGGGTATAATGAGCAGTTCTTC
clone size: few; V gene: TRBV11-3; D gene: .; J gene: TRBJ2-5; CDR3 protein: CASHRAIQETQYF; CDR3 DNA: TGTGCCAGCCACAGGGCGATTCAAGAGACCCAGTACTTC
clone size: few; V gene: TRBV7-9; D gene: TRBD1; J gene: TRBJ2-7; CDR3 protein: CASSSNRGPHYEQYF; CDR3 DNA: TGTGCCAGCAGCTCCAACAGGGGGCCCCACTACGAGCAGTACTTC
clone size: .; V gene: TRBV10-1; D gene: .; J gene: TRBJ2-2; CDR3 protein: CASSGATGSTGELFF; CDR3 DNA: TGCGCCAGCAGTGGGGCTACTGGGAGCACCGGGGAGCTGTTTTTT
clone size: .; V gene: TRBV19; D gene: TRBD2; J gene: TRBJ2-5; CDR3 protein: CASSSGSGRETQYF; CDR3 DNA: TGTGCCAGTAGTTCCGGTAGCGGGAGGGAGACCCAGTACTTC
clone size: .; V gene: TRBV4-1; D gene: TRBD2; J gene: TRBJ2-3; CDR3 protein: CASSFRTSGVSDTQYF; CDR3 DNA: TGCGCCAGCAGCTTTAGGACTAGCGGGGTCTCAGATACGCAGTATTTT
clone size: few; V gene: TRBV5-1; D gene: .; J gene: TRBJ1-6; CDR3 protein: CASAPSAGVNSPLHF; CDR3 DNA: TGCGCCAGCGCCCCCTCGGCAGGGGTGAATTCACCCCTCCACTTT
clone size: .; V gene: TRBV30; D gene: .; J gene: TRBJ1-2; CDR3 protein: CAWSLGADYGYTF; CDR3 DNA: TGTGCCTGGAGTCTAGGGGCTGACTATGGCTACACCTTC
clone size: .; V gene: TRBV11-3; D gene: .; J gene: TRBJ1-4; CDR3 protein: CASSSTFRVTNEKLFF; CDR3 DNA: TGTGCCAGCAGCTCAACCTTCAGGGTAACTAATGAAAAACTGTTTTTT
clone size: .; V gene: TRBV5-5; D gene: .; J gene: TRBJ2-3; CDR3 protein: CASSLLRSQGGGTQYF; CDR3 DNA: TGTGCCAGCAGCTTGTTACGGAGCCAGGGGGGCGGTACGCAGTATTTT
clone size: .; V gene: TRBV4-1; D gene: TRBD2; J gene: TRBJ2-2; CDR3 protein: CASSPGLAGGGGTGELFF; CDR3 DNA: TGCGCCAGCAGCCCGGGACTAGCGGGGGGAGGGGGCACCGGGGAGCTGTTTTTT
clone size: .; V gene: TRBV18; D gene: TRBD1; J gene: TRBJ1-5; CDR3 protein: CASSPPNGQGPRPQHF; CDR3 DNA: TGTGCCAGCTCACCACCAAATGGACAGGGCCCTCGGCCCCAGCATTTT
clone size: .; V gene: TRBV9; D gene: TRBD1; J gene: TRBJ1-2; CDR3 protein: CASSGQGARYGYTF; CDR3 DNA: TGTGCCAGCAGCGGACAGGGGGCGCGGTATGGCTACACCTTC
clone size: .; V gene: TRBV5-5; D gene: TRBD1; J gene: TRBJ1-3; CDR3 protein: CASSLDQGAGNTIYF; CDR3 DNA: TGTGCCAGCAGCTTGGACCAGGGGGCAGGAAACACCATATATTTT
clone size: .; V gene: TRBV27; D gene: .; J gene: TRBJ1-6; CDR3 protein: CASSYLSNASPLHF; CDR3 DNA: TGTGCCAGCAGTTACCTAAGTAATGCTTCACCCCTCCACTTT
clone size: .; V gene: TRBV27; D gene: .; J gene: TRBJ2-7; CDR3 protein: CASSVDRRTYEQYF; CDR3 DNA: TGTGCCAGCAGTGTCGACAGGAGGACCTACGAGCAGTACTTC
clone size: .; V gene: TRBV11-3; D gene: .; J gene: TRBJ2-7; CDR3 protein: CASSSLRPSNYEQYF; CDR3 DNA: TGTGCCAGCAGCTCCCTACGTCCTTCCAACTACGAGCAGTACTTC
clone size: .; V gene: TRBV28; D gene: .; J gene: TRBJ2-7; CDR3 protein: CASTYARLRGIEYEQYF; CDR3 DNA: TGTGCCAGCACCTATGCAAGGTTGCGGGGAATAGAGTACGAGCAGTACTTC
clone size: .; V gene: TRBV6-1; D gene: TRBD1; J gene: TRBJ1-6; CDR3 protein: CASSERDRGNSPLHF; CDR3 DNA: TGTGCCAGCAGTGAAAGGGACAGGGGGAATTCACCCCTCCACTTT
clone size: few; V gene: TRBV10-2; D gene: .; J gene: TRBJ2-6; CDR3 protein: CASRRDSGANGLTF; CDR3 DNA: TGCGCCAGCAGGAGGGACTCTGGGGCCAACGGCCTGACTTTC
clone size: .; V gene: TRBV11-2; D gene: TRBD1; J gene: TRBJ1-2; CDR3 protein: CASTSGGINYGYTF; CDR3 DNA: TGTGCCAGCACCTCAGGGGGGATCAACTATGGCTACACCTTC
clone size: .; V gene: TRBV7-3; D gene: .; J gene: TRBJ2-3; CDR3 protein: CASSLKRGAGTDTQYF; CDR3 DNA: TGTGCCAGCAGCTTAAAACGGGGGGCGGGCACAGATACGCAGTATTTT
clone size: .; V gene: TRBV19; D gene: TRBD2; J gene: TRBJ2-2; CDR3 protein: CASSRHSSGGLTGELFF; CDR3 DNA: TGTGCCAGTAGTAGACACTCTAGCGGGGGGCTCACCGGGGAGCTGTTTTTT
clone size: .; V gene: TRBV5-1; D gene: .; J gene: TRBJ2-1; CDR3 protein: CASSSTVAGPNEQFF; CDR3 DNA: TGCGCCAGCAGCTCGACAGTGGCGGGGCCCAATGAGCAGTTCTTC
clone size: .; V gene: TRBV28; D gene: .; J gene: TRBJ1-4; CDR3 protein: CASSPGQELFF; CDR3 DNA: TGTGCCAGCAGTCCGGGACAAGAGCTGTTTTTT
clone size: .; V gene: TRBV7-2; D gene: .; J gene: TRBJ2-2; CDR3 protein: CASSLVVGELFF; CDR3 DNA: TGTGCCAGCAGCTTAGTAGTTGGGGAGCTGTTTTTT
clone size: .; V gene: TRBV28; D gene: TRBD1; J gene: TRBJ2-1; CDR3 protein: CASSYRQGAREQFF; CDR3 DNA: TGTGCCAGCAGTTACAGGCAGGGGGCGAGGGAGCAGTTCTTC
clone size: .; V gene: TRBV7-9; D gene: TRBD1; J gene: TRBJ1-6; CDR3 protein: CASSVAGTGSNSPLHF; CDR3 DNA: TGTGCCAGCAGCGTGGCCGGGACAGGGAGCAATTCACCCCTCCACTTT
clone size: .; V gene: TRBV5-5; D gene: TRBD1; J gene: TRBJ1-6; CDR3 protein: CASSSPTGGQVGLHF; CDR3 DNA: TGTGCCAGCAGCTCCCCGACAGGGGGCCAGGTCGGCCTCCACTTT